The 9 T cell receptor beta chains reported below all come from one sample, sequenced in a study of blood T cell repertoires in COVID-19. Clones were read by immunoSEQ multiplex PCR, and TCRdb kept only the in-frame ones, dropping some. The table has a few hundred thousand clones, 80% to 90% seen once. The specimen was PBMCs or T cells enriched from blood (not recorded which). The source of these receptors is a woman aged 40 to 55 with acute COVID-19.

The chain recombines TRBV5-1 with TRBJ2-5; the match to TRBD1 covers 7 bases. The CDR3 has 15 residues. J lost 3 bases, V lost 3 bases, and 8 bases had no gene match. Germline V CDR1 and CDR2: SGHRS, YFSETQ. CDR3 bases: TGCGCCAGCAGCTCGCAGCCTGGGACAGAAGAGACCCAGTACTTC. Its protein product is CASSSQPGTEETQYF.

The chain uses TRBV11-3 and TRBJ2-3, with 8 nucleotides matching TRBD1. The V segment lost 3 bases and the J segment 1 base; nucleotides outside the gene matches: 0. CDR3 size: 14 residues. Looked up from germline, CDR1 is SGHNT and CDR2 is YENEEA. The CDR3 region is CASSLTGGTDTQYF. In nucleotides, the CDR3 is TGTGCCAGCAGCTTGACAGGGGGCACAGATACGCAGTATTTT.

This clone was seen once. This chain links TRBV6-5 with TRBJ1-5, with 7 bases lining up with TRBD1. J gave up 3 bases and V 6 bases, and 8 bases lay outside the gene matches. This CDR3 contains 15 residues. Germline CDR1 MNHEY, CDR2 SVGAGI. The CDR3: CASSATGQINQPQHF. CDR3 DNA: TGTGCCAGCAGCGCCACGGGACAGATCAATCAGCCCCAGCATTTT.

CDR3 sequence reads: CASSGRQGDYGYTF. The DNA for the CDR3 is TGTGCCAGCAGCGGACGACAGGGGGACTATGGCTACACCTTC. The chain joins TRBV5-4 to TRBJ1-2; 9 nucleotides align to TRBD1. The CDR3 length is 14 residues. Trimming at V came to 4 bases and at J to 3 bases, leaving 4 bases not matched to a gene. Germline loops: CDR1 SGHNT, CDR2 YYREEE (reference sequence).

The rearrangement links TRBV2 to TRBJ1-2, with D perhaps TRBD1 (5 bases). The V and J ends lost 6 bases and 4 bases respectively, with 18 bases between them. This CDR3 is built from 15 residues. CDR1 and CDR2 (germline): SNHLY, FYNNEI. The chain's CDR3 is CASSGSGAPLYGYTF. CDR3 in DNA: TGTGCCAGCAGCGGGAGCGGGGCCCCACTCTATGGCTACACCTTC.

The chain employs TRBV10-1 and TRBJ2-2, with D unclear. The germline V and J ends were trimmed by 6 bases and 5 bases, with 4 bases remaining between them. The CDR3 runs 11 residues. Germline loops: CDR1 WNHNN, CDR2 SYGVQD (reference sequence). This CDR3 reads CASRTTGELFF. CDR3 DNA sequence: TGCGCCAGCAGAACAACCGGGGAGCTGTTTTTT.

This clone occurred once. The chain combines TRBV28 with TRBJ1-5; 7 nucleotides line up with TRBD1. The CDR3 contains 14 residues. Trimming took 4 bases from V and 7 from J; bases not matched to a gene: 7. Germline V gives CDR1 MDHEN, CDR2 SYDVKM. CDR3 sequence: CASSSMTGLQPQHF. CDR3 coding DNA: TGTGCCAGCAGTTCTATGACAGGGTTGCAGCCCCAGCATTTT. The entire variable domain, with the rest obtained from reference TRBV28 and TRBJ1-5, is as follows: DVKVTQSSRYLVKRTGEKVFLECVQDMDHENMFWYRQDPGLGLRLIYFSYDVKMKEKGDIPEGYSVSREKKERFSLILESASTNQTSMYLCASSSMTGLQPQHFGDGTRLSIL.

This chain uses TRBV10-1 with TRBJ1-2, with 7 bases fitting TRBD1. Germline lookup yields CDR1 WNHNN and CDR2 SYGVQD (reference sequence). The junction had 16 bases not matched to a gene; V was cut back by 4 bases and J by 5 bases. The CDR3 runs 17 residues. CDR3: CASSGYGKRGLVYGYTF. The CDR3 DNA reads TGCGCCAGCAGTGGTTACGGGAAAAGGGGGCTCGTTTATGGCTACACCTTC.

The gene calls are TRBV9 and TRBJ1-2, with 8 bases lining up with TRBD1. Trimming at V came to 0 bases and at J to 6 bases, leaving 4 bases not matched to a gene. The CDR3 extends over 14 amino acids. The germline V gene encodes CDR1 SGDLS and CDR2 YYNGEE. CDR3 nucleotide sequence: TGTGCCAGCAGCGTAGGAACAGGGGGGGATGGCTACACCTTC. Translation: CASSVGTGGDGYTF.